This T cell receptor beta chain was found in a study of shared clonotypes between healthy human individuals. Germline V gene sequence: CDR1 SGHAT, CDR2 FQDESV (reference sequence). V was cut by 2 bases and J by 4 bases, with 9 bases left in between. The CDR3 extends over 15 amino acids. Sequencing used immunoSEQ multiplex PCR; TCRdb keeps in-frame clones, though not all of them. The data hold more than 1 million clones, with roughly 74% observed a single time. The sequencing input was memory CD4+ T cells from PBMCs. Documented subset: CD45RA-negative fraction. This clonotype was obtained from a man between 18 and 35 years old in good health. Some clones in this sample may be carry-over from other donors' samples. The chain couples TRBV11-1 to TRBJ2-6; D may be TRBD1 (5 bases). The CDR3 spells CASSLLGPGANVLTF. Written as DNA, the CDR3 is TGTGCCAGCAGCTTACTGGGGCCCGGGGCCAACGTCCTGACTTTC. Combining the CDR3 with reference TRBV11-1 and TRBJ2-6 gives the whole variable domain EAEVAQSPRYKITEKSQAVAFWCDPISGHATLYWYRQILGQGPELLVQFQDESVVDDSQLPKDRFSAERLKGVDSTLKIQPAELGDSAMYLCASSLLGPGANVLTFGAGSRLTVL.